This T cell receptor (beta chain) was found in a study of control samples from healthy donors and cancer patients. Measured with immunoSEQ multiplex PCR; TCRdb has only the in-frame clones, and not every one. The data show 80,000 to 100,000 clones, roughly 90% seen once. With 3 bases removed from V and 2 bases from J, the gap between germline ends came to 4 bases. Germline V gene data show CDR1 as SGHVS and CDR2 as FNYEAQ. This CDR3 is built from 12 residues. Sequences were obtained from blood. This clonotype originated in a human donor in good health. The donor label of this sample is uncertain. The V call is TRBV7-6, the J call TRBJ1-1; no definite D call. The CDR3 bases are TGTGCCAGCAGCTTCTTTAACACTGAAGCTTTCTTT. Translation: CASSFFNTEAFF.